This TCR beta chain was obtained from a study of vaccination and CD4 T cells after COVID-19. Study as a whole: Cellular stimulation was performed using overlapping spike peptides derived from SARS-CoV-2, HCoV-NL63, HCoV-OC43 and HCoV-229E. Controls had a CEFX pool, an HIV-1 Nef pool, or no peptide added.

With the Oncomine TCR Beta short-read assay, DNA from cultured CD4+ T cells was sequenced. MiXCR, applied by TCRdb to the PCR reads, yields one record per CDR3 protein. The sample shows 13,000 or so distinct CDR3 sequences, 35% to 50% of them seen only once. Treatment indicated: approximately 9-day PBMC culture with coronavirus spike peptide pools or control peptides (ViraFEST assay). Concerning this clonotype: Antigen: not known.

Germline CDR1 is DFQATT and CDR2 is SNEGSKA (reference sequence). With V trimmed by 3 bases and J by 6 bases, 7 bases remained unmatched. The CDR3 runs to 13 residues. This TCR was recovered from a human donor who had recovered from COVID-19. The chain couples TRBV20-1 to TRBJ2-7, with 8 bases that match TRBD2. The sample taken for sequencing was CD4+ T cells from blood, cultured in vitro. The CDR3 DNA sequence: TGCAGTGCTAGCGGGAGGGCCTATGGCGAGCAGTACTTC. Translated: CSASGRAYGEQYF.